This TCR beta chain appears in the sequencing data of a study of blood T cell repertoires in COVID-19. Study information: The study drew acute and convalescent COVID-19 samples from the United States, Italy and Spain.

The sample holds one count of this clone. The CDR3 extends over 18 amino acids. In the study's own analysis: Estimation of nucleated cell counts relied on the amplification of reference gene primers. The assay was immunoSEQ multiplex PCR, and TCRdb's table has in-frame clones only and misses some. V, J and clone size derive from that table, while D and trimming were established from the DNA sequence. The data contain 90,000 or so clones, approximately 90% of them singletons. The TCR was taken from a man aged 55 to 70 with acute or convalescent COVID-19. V and J are TRBV21-1 and TRBJ2-7; the D call of TRBD2 is as the table states it, not checked on the DNA. TRBV21-1 is assigned pseudogene status. The sample was peripheral blood. CDR3 protein: CASSKEGELAGSSYEQYF. CDR3 nucleotides: TGTGCCAGCAGCAAAGAAGGGGAACTAGCGGGGAGCTCCTACGAGCAGTACTTC.